The present TCR beta chain was sequenced within a study of T cells in Graves' hyperthyroidism and ophthalmopathy. Study-wide points: Expanded thyroid clonotypes (above 0.001) were mostly also found in blood. Ophthalmopathy was distinguished from stable hyperthyroidism by 13 V-J signatures.

From RNA transcripts, TCR beta CDR3 regions were amplified. An initial round of RT-PCR targeting the TCR CDR3 relied on the HTBI primer set. TCRdb independently ran MiXCR on the multiplex PCR reads; one entry per CDR3 protein. The data show 600,000 or so distinct CDR3 sequences, with more than 12% seen just once and about an eighth held by the top ten. Orbital computed tomography and thyroid ultrasound, together with serum TRAb and thyroxine and clinical symptoms, were used for diagnoses. Extraction of PBMCs used roughly 9.4 ml of fresh peripheral blood. CDR3 length: 13 amino acids. With 10 bases removed from V and 1 base from J, the gap between germline ends came to 13 bases. The V gene's germline CDR1 is ENHRY and CDR2 SYGVKD. In the case of this clonotype: Its antigen is currently unknown. This may come from a read error, since a much larger clone is one base off.

This receptor was taken from a woman aged 45-60 years with Graves' ophthalmopathy. Sequencing was performed on blood. The chain recombines TRBV10-3 with TRBJ2-5; D call uncertain. The CDR3 region has the DNA TGTGCCACCCTTCCAGGCATCCAAGAGACCCAGTACTTC. Its translation: CATLPGIQETQYF.